This TCR beta chain is drawn from a study of blood T cell repertoires in COVID-19. Per the original data handling: Scientists estimated how many nucleated cells there were by amplifying reference gene primers. TCRdb's table, derived via immunoSEQ multiplex PCR, lists solely in-frame clones and lacks some. For V, J and clone size, that table is used; D and trimming come from the DNA. The sample gives 100,000 or so clones, more than 90% of which show up once; roughly 4.2% is in the top ten. Trimming took off 5 bases at V and 3 bases at J, with 8 bases between the two ends. The CDR3 has 13 residues. This TCR came from a man aged 18-30 years with acute or convalescent COVID-19. The sequencing input was peripheral blood. V usage is TRBV12-3 or TRBV12-4 and J usage is TRBJ1-5; D unclear. The CDR3 DNA reads as TGTGCCAGCAGTAACAGTTTCAATCAGCCCCAGCATTTT. Its protein is CASSNSFNQPQHF.